This is a list of T cell receptor beta chains from one sample in a study of T cell repertoires in cytomegalovirus infection. Their antigen targets remain unknown. TCRdb called the reads again in MiXCR, with one record for every CDR3 protein. Of 650,000 to 900,000 distinct CDR3 sequences listed, less than 35% are singletons. The sample here was cultured CD8+ T cells from PBMCs, taken from culture after CMV antigen stimulation. The receptors stem from a human donor in good health (CMV status not recorded). Some clones in this sample may be carry-over from other donors' samples. CDR3s include the opening cysteine and the closing phenylalanine or tryptophan. The order of the fields is clone size, V gene, D gene, J gene, CDR3 DNA, CDR3 protein. A D gene is named only where the DNA matches it firmly. Clone size appears in some rows only: once, few, many, or a class for an expanded clone.

>NA|TRBV19|TRBD2|TRBJ2-3
TGTGCCAGTAGTATCCAGCGGGAGAGCATAGATACGCAGTATTTT
CASSIQRESIDTQYF
>NA|TRBV3-1|NA|TRBJ2-1
TGTGCCAGCAGCCCCCCGGCAGGGGAGGGCTACAATGAGCAGTTCTTC
CASSPPAGEGYNEQFF
>few|TRBV27|TRBD1|TRBJ1-1
TGTGCCAGCAGTCCGAGTCCCGACAGGGGGTGGGACACTGAAGCTTTCTTT
CASSPSPDRGWDTEAFF
>NA|TRBV12-5|NA|TRBJ2-5
TGTGCTAGTGCGGCGGGGCTCGAAGAGACCCAGTACTTC
CASAAGLEETQYF
>NA|TRBV6-2/TRBV6-3|NA|TRBJ2-5
TGTGCCAGCAACACTCAAGAGACCCAGTACTTC
CASNTQETQYF
>NA|TRBV27|NA|TRBJ2-1
TGTGCCACCACCCGTTTGGGGTACAATGAGCAGTTCTTC
CATTRLGYNEQFF
>few|TRBV19|NA|TRBJ2-1
TGTGCCAGTAGTATAGTTGCCAGGGGAAATGAGCAGTTCTTC
CASSIVARGNEQFF
>few|TRBV19|NA|TRBJ2-1
TGTGCCAGTAGCCCCGCAGATTCCTACAATGAGCAGTTCTTC
CASSPADSYNEQFF
>NA|TRBV27|NA|TRBJ2-1
TGTGCCAGCAGTCCCGATTATCTACAGGGGCGGGGGATCTACAATGAGCAGTTCTTC
CASSPDYLQGRGIYNEQFF
>many|TRBV7-9|NA|TRBJ1-2
TGTGCCAGCAGTTACGGACAGCCAAACTATGGCTACACCTTC
CASSYGQPNYGYTF
>many|TRBV7-6|NA|TRBJ2-7
TGTGCCAGCAGCTTAGAGGCAGAGATCTCCTACGAGCAGTACTTC
CASSLEAEISYEQYF
>NA|TRBV3-1|NA|TRBJ1-1
TGTGCCAGCAGCCCCGGAGGGTACTTCGCTGAAGCTTTCTTT
CASSPGGYFAEAFF
>NA|TRBV24-1|TRBD1|TRBJ2-3
TGTGCCACCGGGACAGCTCGCACAGATACGCAGTATTTT
CATGTARTDTQYF
>medium-sized|TRBV18|NA|TRBJ1-5
TGTGCCAGCTCACCAAAGGCAGCCTACAATCAGCCCCAGCATTTT
CASSPKAAYNQPQHF
>NA|TRBV12-3/TRBV12-4|TRBD2|TRBJ2-2
TGTGCCACCCTGGCTAGCGGACTGAACACCGGGGAGCTGTTTTTT
CATLASGLNTGELFF
>many|TRBV11-2|TRBD1|TRBJ2-3
TGTGCCAGCAGCTTAGCACCGGGACAGGGGACAGATACGCAGTATTTT
CASSLAPGQGTDTQYF
>NA|TRBV12-3/TRBV12-4|NA|TRBJ2-1
TGTGCCAGCAGTTCCCTGGCGGGGACAACCTACAATGAGCAGTTCTTC
CASSSLAGTTYNEQFF
>few|TRBV27|NA|TRBJ2-5
TGTGCCAGCAGTTTAAACCCCAGGGGATTTTCCGAGACCCAGTACTTC
CASSLNPRGFSETQYF
>NA|TRBV7-6|NA|TRBJ2-2
TGTGCCAGCAGCGCTAGGGTGAACGGGGAGCAGTTTTTT
CASSARVNGEQFF
>NA|TRBV7-9|TRBD1|TRBJ1-5
TGTGCCAGCAGCTTAGAGGGGGGGACAGGGCAGGGGCCATTTCAGCCCCAGCATTTT
CASSLEGGTGQGPFQPQHF
>NA|TRBV7-4|NA|TRBJ2-7
TGTGCCAGCAGCTCTAAAGGCGGAACGAGCTCCTACGAGCAGTACTTC
CASSSKGGTSSYEQYF
>few|TRBV4-2|TRBD2|TRBJ2-5
TGTGCCAGCAGCCAAGAAGGACTAGTGAGAGAGACCCAGTACTTC
CASSQEGLVRETQYF
>NA|TRBV7-9|NA|TRBJ1-2
TGTGCCAGCAGCCCACTGCAGTACCGGGGGAACTATGGCTACACCTTC
CASSPLQYRGNYGYTF
>few|TRBV2|NA|TRBJ1-5
TGTGCCAGCAGCCGTACAGGGATCGGGCAGCCCCAGCATTTT
CASSRTGIGQPQHF
>NA|TRBV6-1|NA|TRBJ1-2
TGTGCCAGCAGTGAATTACAGACAACTAACTATGGCTACACCTTC
CASSELQTTNYGYTF
>NA|TRBV15|NA|TRBJ1-4
TGTGCCACCAGCAGAGAGGAAACAGGGCGAGAAAAACTGTTTTTT
CATSREETGREKLFF
>NA|TRBV5-1|TRBD1|TRBJ2-7
TGCGCCAGCAGCTTGTTACAGGGGGTGTCCTACGAGCAGTACTTC
CASSLLQGVSYEQYF
>many|TRBV7-6|NA|TRBJ2-3
TGTGCCAGCAGCTTAGTCGACCGTAGCACAGATACGCAGTATTTT
CASSLVDRSTDTQYF
>NA|TRBV29-1|NA|TRBJ2-7
TGCAGCGTTGTGGGGCCGGGACTCATCACAAAACAATACGAGCAGTACTTC
CSVVGPGLITKQYEQYF
>NA|TRBV7-8|NA|TRBJ2-1
TGTGCCAGCAACCCAGGTAGGACCAACAATGAGCAGTTCTTC
CASNPGRTNNEQFF
>NA|TRBV6-1|TRBD2|TRBJ2-5
TGTGCCAGCAGTATGCCGACTAGGGCGGGGGTGAAGACCCAGTACTTC
CASSMPTRAGVKTQYF
>few|TRBV5-6|NA|TRBJ1-6
TGTGCCAGCAGCTTCCATAGCTCCTATAATTCACCCCTCCACTTT
CASSFHSSYNSPLHF
>NA|TRBV11-2|TRBD2|TRBJ2-3
TGTGCCAGCAGCCATAGGCCTAGGGGGACTAGCGGGGGGATAGATACGCAGTATTTT
CASSHRPRGTSGGIDTQYF
>few|TRBV7-6|NA|TRBJ2-7
TGTGCCAGCAGTCCCGATACGGGCAGGCCTTCCTACGAGCAGTACTTC
CASSPDTGRPSYEQYF
>few|TRBV4-3|NA|TRBJ1-1
TGCGCCAGCAGCCAAGTTTGGACAGCAAACACTGAAGCTTTCTTT
CASSQVWTANTEAFF
>NA|TRBV7-8|NA|TRBJ2-3
TGTGCCAGCAGCTTTGGCGAAGCGTCGGGGGATTGGGCAGATACGCAGTATTTT
CASSFGEASGDWADTQYF
>NA|TRBV11-3|TRBD2|TRBJ2-2
TGTGCCAGCAGCGAACTCCGGGGGGGAAACACCGGGGAGCTGTTTTTT
CASSELRGGNTGELFF
>NA|TRBV2|NA|TRBJ1-1
TGTGCCAGCAGGATACTAAAGAGTGAAGCTTTCTTT
CASRILKSEAFF
>NA|TRBV20-1|TRBD2|TRBJ2-3
TGCAGTGCTAGAGTCCGGACTAGCGGCACAGATACGCAGTATTTT
CSARVRTSGTDTQYF